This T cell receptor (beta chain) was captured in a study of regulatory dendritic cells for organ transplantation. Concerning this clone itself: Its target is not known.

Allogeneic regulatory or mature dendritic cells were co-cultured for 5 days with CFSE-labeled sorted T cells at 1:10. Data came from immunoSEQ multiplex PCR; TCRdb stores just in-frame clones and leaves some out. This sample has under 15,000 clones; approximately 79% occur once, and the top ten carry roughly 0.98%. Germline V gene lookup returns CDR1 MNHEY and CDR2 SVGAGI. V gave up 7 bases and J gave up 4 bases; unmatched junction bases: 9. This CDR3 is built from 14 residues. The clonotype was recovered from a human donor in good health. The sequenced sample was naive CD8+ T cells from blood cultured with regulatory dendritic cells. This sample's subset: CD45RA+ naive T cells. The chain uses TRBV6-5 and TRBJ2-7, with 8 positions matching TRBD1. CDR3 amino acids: CASKAGGLLYEQYF. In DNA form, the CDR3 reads TGTGCCAGCAAGGCAGGGGGCTTACTGTACGAGCAGTACTTC.